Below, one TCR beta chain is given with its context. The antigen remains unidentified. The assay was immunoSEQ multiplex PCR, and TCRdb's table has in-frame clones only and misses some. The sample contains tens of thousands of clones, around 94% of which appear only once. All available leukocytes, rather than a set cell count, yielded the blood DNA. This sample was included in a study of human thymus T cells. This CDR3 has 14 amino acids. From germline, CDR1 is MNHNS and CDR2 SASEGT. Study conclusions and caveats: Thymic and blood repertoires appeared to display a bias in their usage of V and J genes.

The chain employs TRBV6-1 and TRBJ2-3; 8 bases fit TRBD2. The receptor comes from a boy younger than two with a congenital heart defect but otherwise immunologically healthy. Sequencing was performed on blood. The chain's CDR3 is CGLRAGEVTDTQYF. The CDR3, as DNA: TGTGGGCTAAGAGCGGGGGAGGTCACAGATACGCAGTATTTT.